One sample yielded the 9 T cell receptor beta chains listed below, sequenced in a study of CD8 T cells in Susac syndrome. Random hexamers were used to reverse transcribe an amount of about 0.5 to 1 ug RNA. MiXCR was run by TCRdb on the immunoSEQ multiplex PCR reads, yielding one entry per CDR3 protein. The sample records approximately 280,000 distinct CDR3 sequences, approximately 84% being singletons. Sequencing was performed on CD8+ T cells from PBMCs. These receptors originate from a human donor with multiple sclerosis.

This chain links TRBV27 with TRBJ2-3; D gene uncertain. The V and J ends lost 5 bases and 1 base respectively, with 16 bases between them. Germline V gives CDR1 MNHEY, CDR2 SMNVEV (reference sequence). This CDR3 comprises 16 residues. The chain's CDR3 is CASSRMGSGGTDTQYF. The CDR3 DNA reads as TGTGCCAGCAGTAGAATGGGAAGTGGTGGCACAGATACGCAGTATTTT.

The CDR3 nucleotides are TGTGCCAGCTCGGCCACCGCCCCTAACTATGGCTACACCTTC. It is translated as CASSATAPNYGYTF. The chain recombines TRBV6-5 with TRBJ1-2; D unresolved. This CDR3 comprises 14 residues. Germline V gene lookup returns CDR1 MNHEY and CDR2 SVGAGI. V shed 8 bases and J shed 0 bases, with 13 bases lying between them.

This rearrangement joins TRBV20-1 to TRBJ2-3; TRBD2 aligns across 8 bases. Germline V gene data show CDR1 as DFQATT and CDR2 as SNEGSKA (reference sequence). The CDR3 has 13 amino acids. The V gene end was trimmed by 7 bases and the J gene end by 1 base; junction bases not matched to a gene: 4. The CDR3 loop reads CSGKAGGTDTQYF. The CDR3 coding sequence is TGCAGTGGGAAAGCGGGAGGCACAGATACGCAGTATTTT.

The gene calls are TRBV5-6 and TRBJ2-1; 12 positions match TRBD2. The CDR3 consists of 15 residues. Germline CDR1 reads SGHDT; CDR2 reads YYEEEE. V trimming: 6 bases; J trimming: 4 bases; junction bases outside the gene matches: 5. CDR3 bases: TGTGCCAGCACCCATACTAGCGGGAGGTACAATGAGCAGTTCTTC. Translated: CASTHTSGRYNEQFF. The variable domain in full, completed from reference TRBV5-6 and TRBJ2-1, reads DAGVTQSPTHLIKTRGQQVTLRCSPKSGHDTVSWYQQALGQGPQFIFQYYEEEERQRGNFPDRFSGHQFPNYSSELNVNALLLGDSALYLCASTHTSGRYNEQFFGPGTRLTVL.

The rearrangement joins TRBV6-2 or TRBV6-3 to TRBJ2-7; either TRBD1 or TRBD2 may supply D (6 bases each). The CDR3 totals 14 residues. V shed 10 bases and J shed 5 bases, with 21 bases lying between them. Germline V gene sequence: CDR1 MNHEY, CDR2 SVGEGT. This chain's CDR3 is CAIRGLNPLHEQYF. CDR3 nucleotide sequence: TGTGCCATCAGGGGACTGAATCCTCTTCACGAGCAGTACTTC.

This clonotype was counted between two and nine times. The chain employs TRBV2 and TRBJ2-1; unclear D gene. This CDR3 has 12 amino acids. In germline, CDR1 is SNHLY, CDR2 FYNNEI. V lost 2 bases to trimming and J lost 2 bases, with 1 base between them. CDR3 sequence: CASSETYNEQFF. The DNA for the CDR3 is TGTGCCAGCAGTGAAACCTACAATGAGCAGTTCTTC.

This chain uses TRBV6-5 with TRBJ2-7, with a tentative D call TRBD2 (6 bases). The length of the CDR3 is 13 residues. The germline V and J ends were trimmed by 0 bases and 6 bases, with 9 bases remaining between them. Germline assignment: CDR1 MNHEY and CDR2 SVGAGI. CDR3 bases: TGTGCCAGCAGTTACTCGGGCGGGACCGAGCAGTACTTC. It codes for CASSYSGGTEQYF.

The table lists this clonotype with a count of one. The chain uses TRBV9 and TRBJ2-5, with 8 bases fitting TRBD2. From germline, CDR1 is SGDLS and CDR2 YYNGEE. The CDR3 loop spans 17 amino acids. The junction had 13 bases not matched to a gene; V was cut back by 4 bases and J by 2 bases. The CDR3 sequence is CASSSPWAGGLQETQYF. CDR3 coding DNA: TGTGCCAGCAGCTCCCCCTGGGCGGGAGGTCTTCAAGAGACCCAGTACTTC.

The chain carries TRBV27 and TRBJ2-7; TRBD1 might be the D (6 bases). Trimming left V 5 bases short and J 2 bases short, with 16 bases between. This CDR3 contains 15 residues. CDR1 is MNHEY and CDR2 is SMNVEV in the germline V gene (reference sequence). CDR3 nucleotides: TGTGCCAGCAGTCTCCCCGGGACAAGCACCTACGAGCAGTACTTC. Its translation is CASSLPGTSTYEQYF.